This T cell receptor beta chain was sequenced for a study of T cell changes during pregnancy in multiple sclerosis (dated 2019 in TCRdb). For the study in its entirety: In women with multiple sclerosis, the researchers looked at how the T cell repertoire shifted as pregnancy progressed.

The cysteine opens and the phenylalanine closes a CDR3 of 14 amino acids. Only CDR3 DNA remains: 42 bases, in frame from the first base. Trimming costs V 5 bases and J 5 bases, and their ends lie 14 bases apart. From the germline V gene, CDR1 is SGHRS and CDR2 is YFSETQ. About this clone itself: Its specific antigen is unknown. No much larger clone exists at a distance of one base, and base qualities are not known.

Library method: the immunoSEQ multiplex PCR assay. TCRdb re-hosts the immuneACCESS table, in-frame sequences only. Its copies lack some clones; in the studies checked, an unresolved V gene accounts for under half of them, and the cause for the rest is not known. The sample table records 75,000 to 95,000 clones; roughly 92% of these occur just once. The top ten clonotypes cover just over 2% of the sample. This chain is built from TRBV5-1 and TRBJ1-5; no D gene call is confident. The sequencing used peripheral blood, collected after pregnancy. This receptor was taken from a female donor with multiple sclerosis, enrolled in a pregnancy study. The CDR3 protein is CASRPDGEYQPQHF. The bases read TGCGCCAGCAGACCGGACGGGGAATATCAGCCCCAGCATTTT.